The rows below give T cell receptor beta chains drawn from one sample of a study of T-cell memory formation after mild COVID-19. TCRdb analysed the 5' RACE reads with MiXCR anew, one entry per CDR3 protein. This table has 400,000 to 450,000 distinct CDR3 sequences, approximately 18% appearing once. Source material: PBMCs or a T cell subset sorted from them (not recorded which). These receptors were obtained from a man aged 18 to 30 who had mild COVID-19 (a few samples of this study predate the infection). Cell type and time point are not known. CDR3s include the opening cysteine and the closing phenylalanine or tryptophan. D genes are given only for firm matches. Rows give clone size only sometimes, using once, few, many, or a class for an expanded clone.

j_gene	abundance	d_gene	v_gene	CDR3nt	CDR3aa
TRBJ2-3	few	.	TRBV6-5	TGTGCCAGCAGTTACGGGGCCTTGGGGGTTGGCACAGATACGCAGTATTTT	CASSYGALGVGTDTQYF
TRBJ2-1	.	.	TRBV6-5	TGTGCCAGCAGTTATCACAGGGAGAGGATATACAATGAGCAGTTCTTC	CASSYHRERIYNEQFF
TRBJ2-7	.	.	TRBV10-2	TGCGCCAGCAGTTCGGTCCTAGCCCGGGAGCAGTACTTC	CASSSVLAREQYF
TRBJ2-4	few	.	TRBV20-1	TGCAGTGCTAGAGACACTAGCATTCAGTACTTC	CSARDTSIQYF
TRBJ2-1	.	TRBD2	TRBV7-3	TGTGCCAGCAGCTTAATGACTAGCGGGGGCACCGTCGGGGATGAGCAGTTCTTC	CASSLMTSGGTVGDEQFF
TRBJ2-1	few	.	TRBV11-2	TGTGCCAGCAGCGCTAAGGGGGACCGCGGGTTCTTC	CASSAKGDRGFF
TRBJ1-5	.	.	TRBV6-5	TGTGCCAGCAGTTACGTCAGGTCAAGTCAGCCCCAGCATTTT	CASSYVRSSQPQHF
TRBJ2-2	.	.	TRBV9	TGTGCCAGCAGCGTAGACATTGGGGACCTCACCGGGGAGCTGTTTTTT	CASSVDIGDLTGELFF
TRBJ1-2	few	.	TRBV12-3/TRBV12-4	TGTGCCAGCAGTCCCGGCCGACGCGGACGAGGCTACACCTTC	CASSPGRRGRGYTF
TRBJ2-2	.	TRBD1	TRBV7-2	TGTGCCAGCAGATGGGACAGGGTGAACACCGGGGAGCTGTTTTTT	CASRWDRVNTGELFF
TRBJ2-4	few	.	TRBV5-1	TGCGCCAGCAGCTTGGGACAGCCAGAAAACATTCAGTACTTC	CASSLGQPENIQYF
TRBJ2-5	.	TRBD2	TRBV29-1	TGCAGCGTTGAAAAGCGCCTAGCGGGGGGGCCTGAAGAGACCCAGTACTTC	CSVEKRLAGGPEETQYF
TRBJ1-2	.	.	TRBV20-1	TGCAGTGGGAAAACGGGAGGGTATGGCTACACCTTC	CSGKTGGYGYTF
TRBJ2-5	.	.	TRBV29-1	TGCAGCGTTGTGACATCTCCTGAAGGAGAGACCCAGTACTTC	CSVVTSPEGETQYF
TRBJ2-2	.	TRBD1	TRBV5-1	TGCGCCAGCAGCCCGACAGGGTCCTTAAACACCGGGGAGCTGTTTTTT	CASSPTGSLNTGELFF
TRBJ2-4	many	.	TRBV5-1	TGCGCCAGCAGCTTGGCCTGGGGTGGCATTCAGTACTTC	CASSLAWGGIQYF
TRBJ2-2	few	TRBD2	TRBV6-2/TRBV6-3	TGTGCCAGCAGTTCGCGGACTAGCGCCGGGGAGCTGTTTTTT	CASSSRTSAGELFF
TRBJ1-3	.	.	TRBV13	TGTGCCAGCATCCCCTACGTAGATGAGGCAGCCATATATTTT	CASIPYVDEAAIYF
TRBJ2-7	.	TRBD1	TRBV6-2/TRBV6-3	TGTGCCAGCAGTAGACAGGGGCCGGCCTACGAGCAGTACTTC	CASSRQGPAYEQYF
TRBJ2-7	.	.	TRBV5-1	TGCGCCAGCAGCTTGGGGGAGGCGGGGACTGTCTCCTACGAGCAGTACTTC	CASSLGEAGTVSYEQYF
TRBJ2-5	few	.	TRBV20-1	TGCAGTGCTCTGATAAGGGGGGGGAGAGAGACCCAGTACTTC	CSALIRGGRETQYF
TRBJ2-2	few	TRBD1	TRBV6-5	TGTGCCAGCAGTCGGGACAGGGGATGGGCCGGGGAGCTGTTTTTT	CASSRDRGWAGELFF
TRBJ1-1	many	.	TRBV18	TGTGCCAGCTCACCGTCGGGGCAGTCAAGGGGAGCTTTCTTT	CASSPSGQSRGAFF
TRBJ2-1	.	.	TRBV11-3	TGTGCCAGCAGCCCCCCGGGACTCCTCAATGAGCAGTTCTTC	CASSPPGLLNEQFF
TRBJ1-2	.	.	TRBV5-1	TGCGCCAGCAGCTTAACGTCCTATGGCTACACCTTC	CASSLTSYGYTF
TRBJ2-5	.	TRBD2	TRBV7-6	TGTGCCAGCAGCTTAGCCCCTTTTGCTAGCGGACAAGAGACCCAGTACTTC	CASSLAPFASGQETQYF
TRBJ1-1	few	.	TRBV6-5	TGTGCCAGCTCAAGGAGGGGAGGGAAGAGAGCTGAAGCTTTCTTT	CASSRRGGKRAEAFF
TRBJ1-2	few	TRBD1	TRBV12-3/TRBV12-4	TGTGCCAGCAGTAGGGGGCATGGCTACACCTTC	CASSRGHGYTF
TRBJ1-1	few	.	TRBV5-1	TGCGCCAGCAGCGAATTTGGACCGGGCGATGTAAACACTGAAGCTTTCTTT	CASSEFGPGDVNTEAFF
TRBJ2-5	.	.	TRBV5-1	TGCGCCAGCAGCTTGGTGGGGCGGGGAGAGACCCAGTACTTC	CASSLVGRGETQYF
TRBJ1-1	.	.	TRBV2	TGTGCCAGCAGTGAAACCAGATCTGAAGCTTTCTTT	CASSETRSEAFF
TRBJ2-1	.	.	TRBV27	TGTGCCAGCAGTCCCCTGGACACGGACAATGAGCAGTTCTTC	CASSPLDTDNEQFF
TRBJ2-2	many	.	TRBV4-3	TGCGCCAGCAGCCCGAGGAGGGACACCGGGGAGCTGTTTTTT	CASSPRRDTGELFF
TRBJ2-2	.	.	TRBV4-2	TGTGCCAGCAGCCAAGACAACAGGGCCGGGGAGCTGTTTTTT	CASSQDNRAGELFF
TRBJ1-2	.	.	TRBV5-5	TGTGCCAGCAGCTTGGCGTATCTGGGAGGAGGTGGCTACACCTTC	CASSLAYLGGGGYTF
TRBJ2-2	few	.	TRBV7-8	TGTGCCAGCAGCTTAGGTTTCACCGGGGAGCTGTTTTTT	CASSLGFTGELFF
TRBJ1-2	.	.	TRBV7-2	TGTGCCAGCAGCCCCGCGAGGATAGGAAGCTATGGCTACACCTTC	CASSPARIGSYGYTF
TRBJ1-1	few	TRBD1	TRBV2	TGTGCCAGCAAACTGGGACAGGGGGCCACTGAAGCTTTCTTT	CASKLGQGATEAFF
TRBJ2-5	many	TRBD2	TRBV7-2	TGTGCCAGCAGCTTTGCGGGGGATGAGACCCAGTACTTC	CASSFAGDETQYF
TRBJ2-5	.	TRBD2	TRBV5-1	TGCGCCAGCACCTTACTAGCGGGGGGACAAGAGACCCAGTACTTC	CASTLLAGGQETQYF
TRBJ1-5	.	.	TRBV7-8	TGTGCCAGCAGCTTAGCGGGGGTAGCGGGGTGGAATCAGCCCCAGCATTTT	CASSLAGVAGWNQPQHF
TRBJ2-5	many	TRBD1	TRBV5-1	TGCGCCAGCAGCTTCGACAGGGAAGAGACCCAGTACTTC	CASSFDREETQYF
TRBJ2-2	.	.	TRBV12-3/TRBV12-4	TGTGCCAGCAGACCCGGACGAGTCGGGGAGCTGTTTTTT	CASRPGRVGELFF
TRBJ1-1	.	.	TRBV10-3	TGTGCCATCAGTGAGCGGGGGGACACTGAAGCTTTCTTT	CAISERGDTEAFF
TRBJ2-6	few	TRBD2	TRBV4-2	TGTGCCAGCAGCCTTAACGGTGCGGGGGTGAGCTCTGGGGCCAACGTCCTGACTTTC	CASSLNGAGVSSGANVLTF
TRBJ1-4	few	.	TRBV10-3	TGTGCCATCAGTGCAGACACAGGAGAAGAAAAACTGTTTTTT	CAISADTGEEKLFF
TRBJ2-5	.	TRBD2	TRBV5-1	TGCGCCAGCAGCCTACAGGGAGCGGGGGCCGAGACCCAGTACTTC	CASSLQGAGAETQYF
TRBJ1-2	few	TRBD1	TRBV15	TGTGCCACCAGCGGGGACAGGGGTACCTATGGCTACACCTTC	CATSGDRGTYGYTF
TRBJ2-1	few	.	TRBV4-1	TGCGCCAGCAGCCAAGAAATCGTGGCAGTCTACAATGAGCAGTTCTTC	CASSQEIVAVYNEQFF
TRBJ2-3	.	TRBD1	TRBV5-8	TGTGCCAGCAGCTTGGGGACAGGGACTAGCACAGATACGCAGTATTTT	CASSLGTGTSTDTQYF
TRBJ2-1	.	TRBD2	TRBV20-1	TGCAGTGCTAGAGATCCACTAGCGGTCTCCTACAATGAGCAGTTCTTC	CSARDPLAVSYNEQFF
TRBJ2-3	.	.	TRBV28	TGTGCCAGCAGTTCCTCCTTACAGGGTTTAACGCAGTATTTT	CASSSSLQGLTQYF
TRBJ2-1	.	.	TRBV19	TGTGCCAGTAGTATTCTCAGCTCCTACAATGAGCAGTTCTTC	CASSILSSYNEQFF
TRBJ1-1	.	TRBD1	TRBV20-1	TGCAGTGCTAGGGGAGACAGGGATGAAGCTTTCTTT	CSARGDRDEAFF
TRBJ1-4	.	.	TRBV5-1	TGCGCCAGCAGCTCAAACGGGGGAGGAGGCGAAAAACTGTTTTTT	CASSSNGGGGEKLFF